This TCR beta chain was recorded in a study of B cell selection in AIRE deficiency. Study findings and constraints: Only approximately 9.2% of about 3,500 shared Treg sequences were patient-specific; 31.6% healthy-specific. About 29% of healthy-donor shared Treg TCRbeta sequences appeared in patient Tconv cells.

The sorted conventional CD4 T cells were gated as CD4+CD127+. Controls came from healthy donors unrelated to patients. Method: immunoSEQ multiplex PCR; TCRdb's copy keeps in-frame clones and lacks some. The top ten clones hold 0.17% of a sample with roughly 23,000 clones, about 95% of them seen once. On this clone: The antigen is undetermined.

The germline V gene encodes CDR1 SGHRS and CDR2 YFSETQ. The V end was cut by 4 bases, the J end by 1 base, with 13 bases between. The CDR3 is made up of 15 amino acids. Sample: CD4+CD127+ conventional T cells sorted from PBMCs. The chain is built from TRBV5-1 and TRBJ2-3; either TRBD1 or TRBD2 may supply D (5 bases each). The TCR sequence derives from a human donor in good health. The CDR3 region is CASSLGTPGTDTQYF. The CDR3 DNA reads TGCGCCAGCAGCCTCGGGACCCCAGGCACAGATACGCAGTATTTT.